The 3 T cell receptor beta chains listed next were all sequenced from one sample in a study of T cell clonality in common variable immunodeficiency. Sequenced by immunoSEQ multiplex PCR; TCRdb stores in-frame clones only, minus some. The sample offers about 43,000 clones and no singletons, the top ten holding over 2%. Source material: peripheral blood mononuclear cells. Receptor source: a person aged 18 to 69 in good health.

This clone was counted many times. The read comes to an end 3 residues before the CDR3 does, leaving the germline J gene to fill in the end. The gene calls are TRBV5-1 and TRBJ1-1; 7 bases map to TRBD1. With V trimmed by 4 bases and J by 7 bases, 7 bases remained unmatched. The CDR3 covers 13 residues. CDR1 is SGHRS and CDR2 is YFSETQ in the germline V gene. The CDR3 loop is CASSLGTAHEAFF. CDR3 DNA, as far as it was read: TGCGCCAGCAGCCTAGGGACAGCCCATGAA.

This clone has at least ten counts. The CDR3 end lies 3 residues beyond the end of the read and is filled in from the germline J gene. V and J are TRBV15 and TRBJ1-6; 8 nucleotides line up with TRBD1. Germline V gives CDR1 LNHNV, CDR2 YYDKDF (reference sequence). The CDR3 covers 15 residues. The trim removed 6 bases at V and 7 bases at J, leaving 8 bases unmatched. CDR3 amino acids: CATRAQGASNSPLHF. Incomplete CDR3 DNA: TGTGCCACCAGGGCCCAGGGGGCGTCGAATTCACCC.

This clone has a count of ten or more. CDR3 sequence: CASSSGGGTGSNYGYTF. The DNA read from the CDR3 is TGTGCCAGCAGCTCCGGGGGGGGGACAGGGAGTAACTATGGC. This sequence joins TRBV7-6 and TRBJ1-2, with 9 bases identical to TRBD1. Coverage ceases 3 residues before the CDR3 finishes, and the germline J gene fills in the end. The CDR3 contains 17 residues. V lost 4 bases, J lost 1 base, and 10 bases stayed unmatched. Germline V gene data show CDR1 as SGHVS and CDR2 as FNYEAQ.